Below, one T cell receptor beta chain is given with its context. The antigen remains unidentified. TCRdb ran MiXCR on the 5' RACE reads and lists one entry per CDR3 protein. The data contain 400,000 or so distinct CDR3 sequences, around 19% of them seen just once; the ten biggest clones take up approximately 8.1%. V was clipped by 3 bases and J by 0 bases, with 7 bases between them. The germline V gene has CDR1 SGDLS and CDR2 YYNGEE. There are 14 residues in the CDR3. These data belong to a study of T-cell memory formation after mild COVID-19. General study results and limits: Among clones contracting day 15 to 85, CD4/CD8 was balanced, whereas later expanders leaned CD4+. Some responding clones appeared in pre-infection memory, suggesting cross-reactive memory joined. Among clones peaking at day 37 in the second wave, SARS-CoV-2 specificity remained unconfirmed. Among CD4+ contracting clones, most were CM and EM, and CD8+ ones EMRA.

The source is an adult woman who had mild COVID-19 (a few samples of this study predate the infection). Cell type and time point are not known. The chain employs TRBV9 and TRBJ1-5; no clear D gene. Sequencing was done on a sample of PBMCs or a T cell subset sorted from them (not recorded which). This CDR3 is CASSGGLSNQPQHF. The CDR3, as DNA: TGTGCCAGCAGCGGGGGTCTTAGCAATCAGCCCCAGCATTTT.